This T cell receptor (beta chain) was identified during a study of blood T cell repertoires in COVID-19. Only in-frame clones appear in the TCRdb table, and some are missing; sequencing was by immunoSEQ multiplex PCR. Of 380,000 or so clones listed, less than 90% are singletons. The CDR3 is made up of 14 amino acids. Trimming cost V 8 bases and J 3 bases; bases outside gene matches: 4. CDR1 is SEHNR, CDR2 FQNEAQ, per germline (reference sequence). The Seattle patients joined while their infection was active and were tracked longitudinally afterward. There are many counts of this clone. The chain uses TRBV7-9 and TRBJ1-5, with 10 bases matching TRBD1. The TCR sequence derives from a woman aged 60-70 years with COVID-19, enrolled during active disease. Sample: peripheral blood. The chain's CDR3 is CASSGQGDNQPQHF. Here the CDR3 DNA reads TGTGCCAGCTCTGGACAGGGGGACAATCAGCCCCAGCATTTT.